Listed below are T cell receptor beta chains from one sample, sequenced in a study of tumor and adjacent non-tumor tissue in lung cancer. From the multiplex PCR reads, TCRdb called clonotypes with MiXCR, one entry per CDR3 protein. This table has 65,000 to 95,000 distinct CDR3 sequences, 75% to 90% appearing once. Specimen: lung tumor tissue. These TCRs come from a woman in her forties or fifties with non-small cell lung cancer. Both conserved end residues are part of each CDR3. The order of the fields is clone size, V gene, CDR3 length, J gene, D gene, CDR3 DNA, CDR3 protein. D genes are given only for firm matches. Clone size appears in some rows only: once, few, many, or a class for an expanded clone.

clone_size: .; v_call: TRBV6-5; cdr3_length: 14; j_call: TRBJ1-5; d_call: .; cdr3_nt: TGTGCCAGCAACCAGGGTGGTAACAATCAGCCCCGGCATTTT; cdr3_aa: CASNQGGNNQPRHF
clone_size: .; v_call: TRBV12-3/TRBV12-4; cdr3_length: 12; j_call: TRBJ1-1; d_call: TRBD1; cdr3_nt: TGTGCCAGCAGTCAGGGGGCAAGAGAAGCTTTCTTT; cdr3_aa: CASSQGAREAFF
clone_size: .; v_call: TRBV29-1; cdr3_length: 12; j_call: TRBJ2-1; d_call: .; cdr3_nt: TGCAGCGTCGCTAGCGTGCTCGATGAGCAGTTCTTC; cdr3_aa: CSVASVLDEQFF
clone_size: once; v_call: TRBV20-1; cdr3_length: 15; j_call: TRBJ2-7; d_call: TRBD1; cdr3_nt: TGCGGTGCTAGAGGTTGGACAGGGTGGACCTACGAGCAGTACTTC; cdr3_aa: CGARGWTGWTYEQYF
clone_size: .; v_call: TRBV6-6; cdr3_length: 15; j_call: TRBJ1-4; d_call: .; cdr3_nt: .; cdr3_aa: CASSSPEGLTKNCFF
clone_size: .; v_call: TRBV6-2/TRBV6-3; cdr3_length: 11; j_call: TRBJ2-1; d_call: .; cdr3_nt: TGTGCCAACAGCATAGGTGTTGAGCAGTTGTTC; cdr3_aa: CANSIGVEQLF
clone_size: .; v_call: TRBV4-1; cdr3_length: 13; j_call: TRBJ2-1; d_call: .; cdr3_nt: TGTGCCAGCAGCCAAGCCGGGCGCAATGAGCAGCTCTTC; cdr3_aa: CASSQAGRNEQLF
clone_size: many; v_call: TRBV29-1; cdr3_length: 11; j_call: TRBJ2-1; d_call: .; cdr3_nt: TGCAGCGTTGTTTCCGGGAATGAGCAGTTCTTC; cdr3_aa: CSVVSGNEQFF
clone_size: .; v_call: TRBV4-2; cdr3_length: 16; j_call: TRBJ2-5; d_call: .; cdr3_nt: TGTCCCTGCAGCCAGGCCCACGGGGGCCACCAAGAGACCCAGTACTTC; cdr3_aa: CPCSQAHGGHQETQYF
clone_size: .; v_call: TRBV4-1; cdr3_length: 16; j_call: TRBJ2-5; d_call: .; cdr3_nt: TGCGCTAGCAGTCAAGCCGAGAGGAACGGCCAAGAGACCCAGTACTTC; cdr3_aa: CASSQAERNGQETQYF
clone_size: .; v_call: TRBV11-2; cdr3_length: 15; j_call: TRBJ2-7; d_call: .; cdr3_nt: TGTGTCAGCAGCTTATCTCCGAGTCCCTTTTACGAGCAGTACTTC; cdr3_aa: CVSSLSPSPFYEQYF
clone_size: .; v_call: TRBV29-1; cdr3_length: 13; j_call: TRBJ2-5; d_call: .; cdr3_nt: TGCAGCGTGAGGCGGACACTGGTAGAGACCCAGTACTTC; cdr3_aa: CSVRRTLVETQYF
clone_size: .; v_call: TRBV6-6; cdr3_length: 14; j_call: TRBJ1-2; d_call: TRBD1; cdr3_nt: TGTGCTAGAAGCCAAGACAGGGGGCCATGGGGCTACACCTTC; cdr3_aa: CARSQDRGPWGYTF
clone_size: .; v_call: TRBV20-1; cdr3_length: 13; j_call: TRBJ2-1; d_call: TRBD1; cdr3_nt: TGCAGTGCCCGGGACAGGGTCTACAATGATCAGTTCTTC; cdr3_aa: CSARDRVYNDQFF
clone_size: .; v_call: TRBV30; cdr3_length: 12; j_call: TRBJ2-1; d_call: .; cdr3_nt: TGTGCCCGGAGTGTAAGGTACAATAAGCAGTTCTTC; cdr3_aa: CARSVRYNKQFF
clone_size: few; v_call: TRBV5-1; cdr3_length: 19; j_call: TRBJ2-6; d_call: .; cdr3_nt: TGCGCCAGCAGCCGTTCCGCGGGTCAGTCCAGAGCCGGGGCCAACGTCCTGACTTTC; cdr3_aa: CASSRSAGQSRAGANVLTF
clone_size: once; v_call: TRBV6-2/TRBV6-3; cdr3_length: 15; j_call: TRBJ2-6; d_call: .; cdr3_nt: TGTGACAGTAGTTCCCGCCCCGGTGGGGCCAACGTCCTGACTTTC; cdr3_aa: CDSSSRPGGANVLTF
clone_size: .; v_call: TRBV11-1; cdr3_length: 18; j_call: TRBJ2-3; d_call: TRBD2; cdr3_nt: TGTGCCAGCAGCTTTGGACTAGCGGGATTAAAACTCACAGATACGCACTATTTT; cdr3_aa: CASSFGLAGLKLTDTHYF
clone_size: .; v_call: TRBV4-1; cdr3_length: 15; j_call: TRBJ2-3; d_call: .; cdr3_nt: TGCGCCAGCAGCCAAGAGCTCTCTAGCACAGGTACCCAGTATTTT; cdr3_aa: CASSQELSSTGTQYF
clone_size: .; v_call: TRBV6-6; cdr3_length: 15; j_call: TRBJ2-1; d_call: .; cdr3_nt: TGTGTCAGCAGTTGCGGGAAAGGGCGTTCCAGTGAGCAGTTCTTC; cdr3_aa: CVSSCGKGRSSEQFF
clone_size: many; v_call: TRBV5-6; cdr3_length: 15; j_call: TRBJ2-7; d_call: .; cdr3_nt: TGTGCCAGCAGCCGCAAAATAGGGGGGCTGAACGAGCAGTACTTC; cdr3_aa: CASSRKIGGLNEQYF
clone_size: .; v_call: TRBV20-1; cdr3_length: 14; j_call: TRBJ1-5; d_call: TRBD1; cdr3_nt: TGCAGTGCTGGAATGTTAGGGGGCAATGAGCCCCAGCATTTT; cdr3_aa: CSAGMLGGNEPQHF
clone_size: .; v_call: TRBV29-1; cdr3_length: 12; j_call: TRBJ2-1; d_call: .; cdr3_nt: TGCAGCGTTGAAGCCGAGGCTGAGGAGCAGTTCTTC; cdr3_aa: CSVEAEAEEQFF
clone_size: .; v_call: TRBV28; cdr3_length: 14; j_call: TRBJ2-1; d_call: .; cdr3_nt: TGTGCCAGCAATCCGAGACAGCACTACAATAAGCAGTTCTTC; cdr3_aa: CASNPRQHYNKQFF
clone_size: .; v_call: TRBV28; cdr3_length: 14; j_call: TRBJ1-2; d_call: TRBD1; cdr3_nt: TGTGTCAGCAGGCTCTCGGGACAGGGCTATGGCTACACCTTC; cdr3_aa: CVSRLSGQGYGYTF
clone_size: .; v_call: TRBV4-3; cdr3_length: 15; j_call: TRBJ2-1; d_call: .; cdr3_nt: TGCGCTAACAGCCACCGGATCGGAGAGTCCTACGAGCAGTTCTTC; cdr3_aa: CANSHRIGESYEQFF
clone_size: medium-sized; v_call: TRBV6-6; cdr3_length: 14; j_call: TRBJ2-5; d_call: .; cdr3_nt: TGTGCCAGCAGTTCCGGGAACCCGCCGGGGACCCAGTACTTC; cdr3_aa: CASSSGNPPGTQYF
clone_size: .; v_call: TRBV20-1; cdr3_length: 14; j_call: TRBJ2-4; d_call: .; cdr3_nt: TGCAGTGTAAGGCCTGAACCGGGAGTGGACATTCAGTACTTC; cdr3_aa: CSVRPEPGVDIQYF
clone_size: once; v_call: TRBV10-3; cdr3_length: 14; j_call: TRBJ2-3; d_call: TRBD1; cdr3_nt: TGTACCGCCAGGACGGGACAGAGCACAGATACGCAGTATTTT; cdr3_aa: CTARTGQSTDTQYF
clone_size: .; v_call: TRBV4-2; cdr3_length: 15; j_call: TRBJ2-7; d_call: TRBD1; cdr3_nt: TGTGACAGCAGGCCCGCCGGGACAGATGACTACGAGCAGTACTTC; cdr3_aa: CDSRPAGTDDYEQYF
clone_size: .; v_call: TRBV4-3; cdr3_length: 13; j_call: TRBJ2-1; d_call: .; cdr3_nt: TGCACCAGCAATCACCCTTGGAGTAATGAGCAGTTCTTC; cdr3_aa: CTSNHPWSNEQFF
clone_size: .; v_call: TRBV20-1; cdr3_length: 15; j_call: TRBJ2-1; d_call: .; cdr3_nt: TGCAGTGCTGGAGGGACCGAAACGACCTACAAAGAGCAGTTCTTC; cdr3_aa: CSAGGTETTYKEQFF
clone_size: many; v_call: TRBV11-3; cdr3_length: 15; j_call: TRBJ2-2; d_call: .; cdr3_nt: TGTGCCAGCAGCCTGACAACAACGAACACCGGGGAGCTGTTTTTT; cdr3_aa: CASSLTTTNTGELFF
clone_size: .; v_call: TRBV10-3; cdr3_length: 14; j_call: TRBJ2-2; d_call: .; cdr3_nt: TGTGTTATCAGTGAGTCCGGGGAGACCGGGGAGCTGTTTTTT; cdr3_aa: CVISESGETGELFF
clone_size: .; v_call: TRBV12-3/TRBV12-4; cdr3_length: 14; j_call: TRBJ1-2; d_call: .; cdr3_nt: TGTACCAGCAACCCGGGGGGGGGAGACTATGGCTACACCTTC; cdr3_aa: CTSNPGGGDYGYTF
clone_size: .; v_call: TRBV6-6; cdr3_length: 10; j_call: TRBJ1-1; d_call: .; cdr3_nt: TGTGCCAGCAGTAACAGTGAAGTTTACTTT; cdr3_aa: CASSNSEVYF
clone_size: .; v_call: TRBV14; cdr3_length: 17; j_call: TRBJ2-1; d_call: .; cdr3_nt: TGTGCCAGAAGCCAAGAGGTAGTGGCAGCCCCCTACAGTGAGCAGTTCTTC; cdr3_aa: CARSQEVVAAPYSEQFF
clone_size: .; v_call: TRBV4-3; cdr3_length: 18; j_call: TRBJ2-1; d_call: TRBD2; cdr3_nt: TGCGCCAGCAGCCAACCAGGGCGACTAGCGGGAGCGGACAATGAGCAGTTCTTC; cdr3_aa: CASSQPGRLAGADNEQFF
clone_size: many; v_call: TRBV19; cdr3_length: 14; j_call: TRBJ2-7; d_call: TRBD2; cdr3_nt: TGTGCCAGTGCCGGGACTAGGGAACCCTACGAGCAGTACTTC; cdr3_aa: CASAGTREPYEQYF